A single sample is the source of the 28 T cell receptor beta chains below, sequenced in a study of T cell responses to AZD1222 COVID-19 vaccine. Using immunoSEQ multiplex PCR, the repertoire was profiled, and TCRdb retains in-frame clones only, with some absent. Among 150,000 to 200,000 clones listed, approximately 90% were seen once. Source: peripheral blood, taken on day 0 of AZD1222 vaccination. The receptors come from an adult in good health.

This chain uses TRBV4-2 with TRBJ2-3; 8 bases align to TRBD2. The germline V gene encodes CDR1 LGHNA and CDR2 YNFKEQ. The CDR3 consists of 14 residues. The V and J ends lost 3 bases and 3 bases, in that order; junction bases with no gene match: 2. The CDR3 DNA is TGTGCCAGCAGCCAGACTAGCGTAACAGATACGCAGTATTTT. Translating it yields CASSQTSVTDTQYF.

The chain couples TRBV30 to TRBJ2-2, with TRBD1 matching 9 bases. Germline V CDR1 and CDR2: GTSNPN, SVGIG (reference sequence). CDR3 length: 20 residues. V lost 0 bases, J lost 5 bases, and 19 bases stayed unmatched. The CDR3 region has the DNA TGTGCCTGGAGTGTACGGATTTGGGGACAGGGAGGGTTTAGGACCGGGGAGCTGTTTTTT. Translation: CAWSVRIWGQGGFRTGELFF. The complete variable domain, with remaining parts taken from reference TRBV30 and TRBJ2-2, reads SQTIHQWPATLVQPVGSPLSLECTVEGTSNPNLYWYRQAAGRGLQLLFYSVGIGQISSEVPQNLSASRPQDRQFILSSKKLLLSDSGFYLCAWSVRIWGQGGFRTGELFFGEGSRLTVL.

The chain has TRBV12-5 and TRBJ2-7; tentatively, D is TRBD1 or TRBD2 (5 bases each). This CDR3 is 16 amino acids long. Germline CDR1 LGHNT, CDR2 FRNRAP. Trimming removed 1 base at V and 4 bases at J, with 17 bases between. CDR3 region: CASGLDDGTLVYEQYF. DNA for the CDR3: TGTGCTAGTGGTTTGGATGATGGGACGTTAGTTTACGAGCAGTACTTC.

The V call is TRBV28, the J call TRBJ1-5; D uncertain. The V end was cut by 6 bases, the J end by 4 bases, with 16 bases between. Germline loops: CDR1 MDHEN, CDR2 SYDVKM. This CDR3 spans 15 amino acids. The CDR3 reads CASSDGFGRNQPQHF. In DNA form, the CDR3 reads TGTGCCAGCAGCGATGGGTTCGGGAGGAATCAGCCCCAGCATTTT.

The CDR3 bases are TGTGCCAGTAGCCGACCGGGCTACTCCTACGAGCAGTACTTC. This gives the protein CASSRPGYSYEQYF. The chain carries TRBV19 and TRBJ2-7, with D unresolved. Germline V gene lookup returns CDR1 LNHDA and CDR2 SQIVND (reference sequence). The V gene lost 6 bases and the J gene lost 0 bases, with 12 bases spanning the gap. The CDR3 covers 14 residues.

This clone has only a few counts. CDR3 nucleotide sequence: TGTGCCAGTAGTTCAGGACGGCGATTCAACAATGAGCAGTTCTTC. This gives the protein CASSSGRRFNNEQFF. The chain combines TRBV19 with TRBJ2-1; D remains ambiguous. In germline, CDR1 is LNHDA, CDR2 SQIVND (reference sequence). V was clipped by 5 bases and J by 5 bases, with 16 bases between them. This CDR3 comprises 15 residues.

The V call is TRBV5-1, the J call TRBJ2-7; D call uncertain. This CDR3 region has 13 residues. The V end was cut by 0 bases, the J end by 6 bases, with 10 bases between. The V gene's germline CDR1 is SGHRS and CDR2 YFSETQ. CDR3 sequence (DNA): TGCGCCAGCAGCTTGGGGGCCCCCACCGAGCAGTACTTC. This translates into CASSLGAPTEQYF. Drawing the rest from reference TRBV5-1 and TRBJ2-7, the complete variable domain is KAGVTQTPRYLIKTRGQQVTLSCSPISGHRSVSWYQQTPGQGLQFLFEYFSETQRNKGNFPGRFSGRQFSNSRSEMNVSTLELGDSALYLCASSLGAPTEQYFGPGTRLTVT.

V usage is TRBV7-9 and J usage is TRBJ1-5, with D maybe TRBD1 (5 bases). Per germline, CDR1 SEHNR and CDR2 FQNEAQ (reference sequence). The CDR3 contains 14 residues. The V and J ends lost 4 bases and 3 bases respectively, with 10 bases between them. CDR3 coding DNA: TGTGCCAGCAGCTATGAGGGGCCCAATCAGCCCCAGCATTTT. It encodes CASSYEGPNQPQHF.

V and J are TRBV18 and TRBJ1-4; 8 bases are shared with TRBD1. CDR1 KGHSH and CDR2 LQKENI come from the germline V gene. The CDR3 spans 13 residues. The V and J ends lost 8 bases and 6 bases, in that order; junction bases with no gene match: 5. CDR3 in DNA: TGTGCCAGCCGGACAGGGCCCGATGAAAAACTGTTTTTT. Its protein product is CASRTGPDEKLFF.

V and J are TRBV2 and TRBJ2-5, with 7 bases aligning to TRBD2. The J segment lost 7 bases and the V segment lost 8 bases, leaving 10 bases of the junction unmatched. The CDR3 has 13 amino acids. Germline assignment: CDR1 SNHLY and CDR2 FYNNEI. The CDR3 loop reads CASGQGGHATQYF. DNA of the CDR3: TGTGCCAGCGGCCAGGGAGGGCACGCGACCCAGTACTTC.

The chain links TRBV6-5 to TRBJ1-5; 11 bases map to TRBD1. The germline CDR1 and CDR2 sequences are MNHEY and SVGAGI. After removal of 5 bases from V and 7 bases from J, the junction contained 4 bases not matched to a gene. The CDR3 runs to 14 residues. CDR3 nucleotide sequence: TGTGCCAGCAGTAGGACAGGGGGCAGCCAGCCCCAGCATTTT. This sequence encodes CASSRTGGSQPQHF.

The chain couples TRBV7-2 to TRBJ1-1; tentative D call: TRBD1 (5 bases). Germline CDR1 is SGHTA and CDR2 is FQGNSA. The CDR3 is 14 amino acids. The ends were cut back, 1 base at V and 7 bases at J, with 13 bases in the middle. The CDR3 reads CASSLGHGTIEAFF. CDR3 nucleotides: TGTGCCAGCAGCTTAGGACATGGGACTATTGAAGCTTTCTTT. The complete variable domain, with remaining parts taken from reference TRBV7-2 and TRBJ1-1, reads GAGVSQSPSNKVTEKGKDVELRCDPISGHTALYWYRQSLGQGLEFLIYFQGNSAPDKSGLPSDRFSAERTGGSVSTLTIQRTQQEDSAVYLCASSLGHGTIEAFFGQGTRLTVV.

The chain has TRBV29-1 and TRBJ2-7; the D gene could be TRBD1 or TRBD2 (6 bases each). Germline V gene data show CDR1 as SQVTM and CDR2 as ANQGSEA. The CDR3 has 13 amino acids. The V and J ends lost 7 bases and 7 bases respectively, with 20 bases between them. The CDR3 region has the DNA TGCAGCGCCGGAACCCGGGGGCTTGAAGAGCAGTACTTC. This sequence encodes CSAGTRGLEEQYF.

This clone occurred once. The genes are TRBV11-2 and TRBJ2-2; D is unresolved. CDR1 is SGHAT and CDR2 is FQNNGV in the germline V gene. This CDR3 spans 16 amino acids. V lost 6 bases and J 0 bases, leaving 14 bases between the germline ends. The CDR3 here is CASSPRPSTNTGELFF. The CDR3 DNA follows: TGTGCCAGCAGTCCCAGGCCATCTACGAACACCGGGGAGCTGTTTTTT.

The chain employs TRBV6-5 and TRBJ2-7, with TRBD1 matching over 9 bases. With 2 bases clipped from V and 3 bases from J, the junction kept 8 bases outside the gene matches. Per germline, CDR1 MNHEY and CDR2 SVGAGI. The CDR3 consists of 16 residues. The CDR3 DNA reads as TGTGCCAGCAGTTACAGCGGGACAGGGCGTTTCTACGAGCAGTACTTC. This gives the protein CASSYSGTGRFYEQYF.

The J gene is TRBJ1-1, the V gene TRBV6-4, with a weak D call TRBD1 (5 bases). Germline CDR1 is MRHNA and CDR2 is SNTAGT. The CDR3 contains 13 residues. Trimming took off 3 bases at V and 1 base at J, with 6 bases between the two ends. Written as DNA, the CDR3 is TGTGCCAGCAGTGAACAGGCGAACACTGAAGCTTTCTTT. It encodes CASSEQANTEAFF.

The chain carries TRBV5-1 and TRBJ2-2, with unresolved D. The germline V and J ends were trimmed by 4 bases and 1 base, with 14 bases remaining between them. There are 16 residues in the CDR3. The germline V gene encodes CDR1 SGHRS and CDR2 YFSETQ. CDR3 amino acids: CASSEVGRRNTGELFF. In DNA, the CDR3 is TGCGCCAGCAGCGAGGTAGGCAGGAGGAACACCGGGGAGCTGTTTTTT.

This clone was observed once. The chain carries TRBV2 and TRBJ2-5; D tentatively reads TRBD1 or TRBD2 (5 bases each). Trimming left V 7 bases short and J 4 bases short, with 10 bases between. CDR3 length: 12 residues. CDR1 is SNHLY and CDR2 is FYNNEI in the germline V gene. CDR3 nucleotide sequence: TGTGCCAGCATGGGGGTTCGAGAGACCCAGTACTTC. Its protein product is CASMGVRETQYF. Full variable domain (missing parts from reference TRBV2 and TRBJ2-5): EPEVTQTPSHQVTQMGQEVILRCVPISNHLYFYWYRQILGQKVEFLVSFYNNEISEKSEIFDDQFSVERPDGSNFTLKIRSTKLEDSAMYFCASMGVRETQYFGPGTRLLVL.

The rearrangement links TRBV29-1 to TRBJ2-5; D might be TRBD1 (6 bases). Trimming took 6 bases from V and 1 from J, leaving 12 bases between them. The germline gives CDR1 SQVTM, CDR2 ANQGSEA. The CDR3 runs to 13 residues. CDR3 in DNA: TGCAGCGTAAAACGGGACATCCAAGAGACCCAGTACTTC. This translates into CSVKRDIQETQYF.

The sample holds one count of this clone. The chain joins TRBV12-3 or TRBV12-4 to TRBJ2-5; TRBD1 aligns across 12 bases. This CDR3 is 13 amino acids long. After removal of 5 bases from V and 7 bases from J, the junction contained 2 bases not matched to a gene. The CDR3 region is CASSGTGGVTQYF. The CDR3 DNA reads TGTGCCAGCAGTGGGACAGGGGGCGTGACCCAGTACTTC.

The V call is TRBV7-3, the J call TRBJ2-5; 8 bases are shared with TRBD2. This CDR3 has 16 amino acids. Germline assignment: CDR1 SGHTA and CDR2 FQGTGA. V trimming: 2 bases; J trimming: 5 bases; junction bases outside the gene matches: 10. CDR3: CASSLFPAGAGETQYF. In DNA, the CDR3 is TGTGCCAGCAGCTTATTCCCAGCGGGAGCTGGGGAGACCCAGTACTTC.

The chain combines TRBV29-1 with TRBJ2-7; 8 positions match TRBD2. Germline trimming cut 3 bases from V and 4 bases from J; bases unmatched to any gene: 8. The germline V gene has CDR1 SQVTM and CDR2 ANQGSEA. The CDR3 is 14 amino acids. In DNA, the CDR3 is TGCAGCGTTGAGGTTTCGGGGGGGAAGTACGAGCAGTACTTC. It is translated as CSVEVSGGKYEQYF.

The chain has TRBV28 and TRBJ1-4; TRBD1 matches 7 bases. Germline V gene sequence: CDR1 MDHEN, CDR2 SYDVKM. The CDR3 has 13 amino acids. The junction had 8 bases not matched to a gene; V was cut back by 5 bases and J by 11 bases. CDR3 loop: CASSTQGERKLFF. CDR3 DNA: TGTGCCAGCAGTACTCAGGGGGAACGGAAACTGTTTTTT.

The sample holds a few counts of this clone. V gene TRBV7-2 combines with J gene TRBJ2-7; D tentatively reads TRBD1 or TRBD2 (5 bases each). Between the trimmed V and J ends, which lost 4 bases and 3 bases, there was a span of 19 bases. The CDR3 length is 16 residues. CDR1 and CDR2 (germline): SGHTA, FQGNSA. The CDR3 region is CASSYNDSPGGYEQYF. As DNA, the CDR3 is TGTGCCAGCAGCTATAATGACAGCCCCGGAGGCTACGAGCAGTACTTC.

J is TRBJ1-5 and V is TRBV19; no reliable D call. Between the trimmed V and J ends, which lost 7 bases and 7 bases, there was a span of 14 bases. The CDR3 spans 13 residues. Per the germline V gene, CDR1 is LNHDA and CDR2 is SQIVND (reference sequence). Written as DNA, the CDR3 is TGTGCCAGTACCCTCACGCGAGGGCAGCCCCAGCATTTT. Amino acids: CASTLTRGQPQHF. Full variable domain (missing parts from reference TRBV19 and TRBJ1-5): DGGITQSPKYLFRKEGQNVTLSCEQNLNHDAMYWYRQDPGQGLRLIYYSQIVNDFQKGDIAEGYSVSREKKESFPLTVTSAQKNPTAFYLCASTLTRGQPQHFGDGTRLSIL.

V and J are TRBV19 and TRBJ2-7; D unresolved. V lost 6 bases, J lost 3 bases, and 21 bases lay in between. This CDR3 has 16 amino acids. Germline V CDR1 and CDR2: LNHDA, SQIVND (reference sequence). CDR3 DNA: TGTGCCAGTAGCCCAACGCTGTGGCCCGCAATCTACGAGCAGTACTTC. It encodes CASSPTLWPAIYEQYF.

The J gene is TRBJ1-3, the V gene TRBV15, with a weak D call TRBD1 (5 bases). The CDR3 length is 16 residues. Per germline, CDR1 LNHNV and CDR2 YYDKDF (reference sequence). V lost 0 bases and J 0 bases, leaving 9 bases between the germline ends. CDR3 nucleotide sequence: TGTGCCACCAGCAGAGATCCGGGGCTCTCTGGAAACACCATATATTTT. Its protein is CATSRDPGLSGNTIYF.

The chain is built from TRBV10-3 and TRBJ1-5; D remains ambiguous. The ends were cut back, 6 bases at V and 4 bases at J, with 10 bases in the middle. The CDR3 covers 13 residues. Germline V gives CDR1 ENHRY, CDR2 SYGVKD. The CDR3, as DNA: TGTGCCATCAGAAACGGGGAGAATCAGCCCCAGCATTTT. It is translated as CAIRNGENQPQHF.